The subject of this entry is one TCR beta chain. What it binds is not known. The data were taken from a study of T cell responses to AZD1222 COVID-19 vaccine. The method was immunoSEQ multiplex PCR; TCRdb's version includes in-frame clones alone and lacks a portion of them. The sample includes about 80,000 clones, approximately 85% of them seen just once. V lost 0 bases to trimming and J lost 6 bases, with 8 bases between them. The CDR3 runs 13 residues. Germline V gene lookup returns CDR1 LNHNV and CDR2 YYDKDF (reference sequence). Study results and caveats: Rises in breadth and depth of Spike-specific TCRs came after two AZD1222 doses. Repertoires were collected only later (after the peak T cell response had occurred). The sample set comprised mostly white British donors with more females, and clonal diversity was possibly underestimated. Across spike, vaccine-associated CD4 TCRs were found, dominant at 160-218 and 743-854.

The receptor's source is an adult who received the AZD1222 COVID-19 vaccine. Here the sequenced sample was peripheral blood, taken 28 days after the second AZD1222 dose. The rearrangement links TRBV15 to TRBJ1-2; D not certain. In nucleotides, the CDR3 is TGTGCCACCAGCAGAGATTCTTGGGATGGCTACACCTTC. This encodes CATSRDSWDGYTF.